The source of this TCR beta chain is a study of T-cell reconstitution after alpha-beta-depleted transplantation in children. Per germline, CDR1 MDHEN and CDR2 SYDVKM. The CDR3 covers 18 residues. V shed 1 base and J shed 1 base, with 16 bases lying between them. The TCRbeta library was prepared with unique molecular identifiers. Each CDR3 protein is one row after TCRdb ran MiXCR on the PCR reads. The sample has 150,000 to 200,000 distinct CDR3 sequences, 6% to 7% seen once. The chain has TRBV28 and TRBJ2-2; TRBD1 is a possible D gene (5 bases). The material sequenced was PBMCs from the stem cell graft donor, taken from the stem cell graft. The source is a human donor who donated a stem cell graft to a child with Wiskott-Aldrich syndrome. The CDR3 sequence is CASSLSTWQGGNTGELFF. The CDR3 nucleotides read TGTGCCAGCAGTTTATCCACGTGGCAGGGTGGGAACACCGGGGAGCTGTTTTTT.